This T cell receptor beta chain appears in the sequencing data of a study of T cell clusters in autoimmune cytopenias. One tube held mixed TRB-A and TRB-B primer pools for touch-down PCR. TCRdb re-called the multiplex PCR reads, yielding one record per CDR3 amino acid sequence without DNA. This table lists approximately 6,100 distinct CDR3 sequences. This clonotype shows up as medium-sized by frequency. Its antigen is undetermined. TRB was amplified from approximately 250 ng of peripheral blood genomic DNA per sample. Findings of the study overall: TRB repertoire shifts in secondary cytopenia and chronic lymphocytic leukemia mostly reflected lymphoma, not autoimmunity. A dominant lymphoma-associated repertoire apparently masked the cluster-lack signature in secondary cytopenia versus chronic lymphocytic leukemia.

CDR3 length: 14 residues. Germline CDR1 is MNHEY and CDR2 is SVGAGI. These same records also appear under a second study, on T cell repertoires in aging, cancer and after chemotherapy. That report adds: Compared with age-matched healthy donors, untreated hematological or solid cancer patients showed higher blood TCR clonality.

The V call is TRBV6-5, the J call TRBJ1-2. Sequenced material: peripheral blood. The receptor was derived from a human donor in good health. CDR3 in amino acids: CASSYSRVNYGYTF.